Below are 10 T cell receptor beta chains sequenced from a single sample in a study of a mutant IDH1 vaccine in newly diagnosed glioma. Using immunoSEQ multiplex PCR, the repertoire was profiled, and TCRdb retains in-frame clones only, with some absent. The sample yields tens of thousands of clones, about 80% seen once. Time point denoted: baseline, week 1 (first vaccination visit). Specified treatment: pre-vaccination baseline after standard-of-care therapy. The specimen was PBMCs, collected from a glioma patient treated with radiotherapy, temozolomide or both. These receptors all come from a young man with glioma.

The rearrangement uses TRBV5-1 and TRBJ2-1; unclear D gene. CDR3 size: 13 residues. The germline V gene has CDR1 SGHRS and CDR2 YFSETQ. The V end lost 3 bases, the J end lost 2 bases, and 6 bases lay between the germline ends. CDR3 protein: CASSSGPYNEQFF. CDR3 in DNA: TGCGCCAGCAGCTCTGGGCCCTACAATGAGCAGTTCTTC. The variable domain in full, completed from reference TRBV5-1 and TRBJ2-1, reads KAGVTQTPRYLIKTRGQQVTLSCSPISGHRSVSWYQQTPGQGLQFLFEYFSETQRNKGNFPGRFSGRQFSNSRSEMNVSTLELGDSALYLCASSSGPYNEQFFGPGTRLTVL.

This clone was recorded once. The chain uses TRBV19 and TRBJ1-6, with 7 bases identical to TRBD1. CDR3 length: 18 amino acids. Trimming removed 7 bases from V and 4 bases from J; junction bases left unmatched: 16. CDR1 is LNHDA, CDR2 SQIVND, per germline (reference sequence). This CDR3 is CASTSTQGTVGYNSPLHF. CDR3 nucleotide sequence: TGTGCCAGTACTTCAACTCAGGGGACAGTCGGGTATAATTCACCCCTCCACTTT. Variable domain in full (rest from reference TRBV19 and TRBJ1-6): DGGITQSPKYLFRKEGQNVTLSCEQNLNHDAMYWYRQDPGQGLRLIYYSQIVNDFQKGDIAEGYSVSREKKESFPLTVTSAQKNPTAFYLCASTSTQGTVGYNSPLHFGNGTRLTVT.

The genes are TRBV7-9 and TRBJ2-1; TRBD1 might be the D (5 bases). V was pared by 5 bases and J by 6 bases, with 11 bases between. CDR1 is SEHNR, CDR2 FQNEAQ, per germline (reference sequence). This CDR3 comprises 13 residues. The CDR3 loop reads CASSPRQLNEQFF. The CDR3 coding sequence is TGTGCCAGCAGCCCACGACAGCTCAATGAGCAGTTCTTC.

The chain combines TRBV5-6 with TRBJ2-7; TRBD1 aligns across 7 bases. Germline V gives CDR1 SGHDT, CDR2 YYEEEE. The CDR3 runs to 15 residues. The ends lost 4 bases at V and 3 bases at J; junction bases unmatched: 10. CDR3 in amino acids: CASSLSGQNYYEQYF. In nucleotides, the CDR3 is TGTGCCAGCAGCCTCTCGGGACAGAATTACTACGAGCAGTACTTC.

This clone was detected once. This sequence joins TRBV28 and TRBJ2-5; a possible D gene is TRBD2 (6 bases). The last part of the DNA fits TRBJ2-7 better; the J call may be wrong. Germline V CDR1 and CDR2: MDHEN, SYDVKM. The CDR3 is made up of 15 amino acids. The CDR3 region has the DNA TGTGCCAGCAGTTTCGGTACGGGGGATTCCTACGAGCAGTACTTC. This sequence encodes CASSFGTGDSYEQYF.

This chain links TRBV5-6 with TRBJ1-1; perhaps TRBD1 as D (5 bases). The CDR3 loop spans 11 amino acids. Germline assignment: CDR1 SGHDT and CDR2 YYEEEE. The ends were cut back, 0 bases at V and 9 bases at J, with 6 bases in the middle. In DNA form, the CDR3 reads TGTGCCAGCAGCTTGGGACAGAAAGCTTTCTTT. Translation: CASSLGQKAFF.

The J gene is TRBJ1-1, the V gene TRBV9; D unclear. The CDR3 loop spans 13 amino acids. Trimming took 0 bases from V and 1 from J, leaving 4 bases between them. In germline, CDR1 is SGDLS, CDR2 YYNGEE. The CDR3 loop is CASSVDRNTEAFF. The CDR3 DNA is TGTGCCAGCAGCGTAGACAGGAACACTGAAGCTTTCTTT.

The chain uses TRBV29-1 and TRBJ2-5; D gene ambiguous. The CDR3 has 13 amino acids. Germline CDR1 and CDR2: SQVTM and ANQGSEA. V lost 0 bases and J lost 7, with 12 bases in between. The CDR3 sequence is CSVEDQGSRTQYF. CDR3 nucleotides: TGCAGCGTTGAAGATCAAGGTTCTAGGACCCAGTACTTC. Based on the CDR3 plus reference TRBV29-1 and TRBJ2-5, the full variable domain is SAVISQKPSRDICQRGTSLTIQCQVDSQVTMMFWYRQQPGQSLTLIATANQGSEATYESGFVIDKFPISRPNLTFSTLTVSNMSPEDSSIYLCSVEDQGSRTQYFGPGTRLLVL.

This chain joins TRBV7-6 and TRBJ2-7; 7 nucleotides line up with TRBD2. This CDR3 has 14 residues. The trim removed 5 bases at V and 6 bases at J, leaving 10 bases unmatched. The germline V gene has CDR1 SGHVS and CDR2 FNYEAQ. CDR3 loop: CASSQRDGGPEQYF. The CDR3 DNA is TGTGCCAGCAGCCAGCGGGACGGAGGCCCCGAGCAGTACTTC. Complete variable domain (other parts from reference TRBV7-6 and TRBJ2-7): GAGVSQSPRYKVTKRGQDVALRCDPISGHVSLYWYRQALGQGPEFLTYFNYEAQQDKSGLPNDRFSAERPEGSISTLTIQRTEQRDSAMYRCASSQRDGGPEQYFGPGTRLTVT.

V usage is TRBV5-6 and J usage is TRBJ2-1; 13 positions agree with TRBD2. V trimming: 4 bases; J trimming: 3 bases; junction bases outside the gene matches: 7. The CDR3 extends over 17 amino acids. The germline gives CDR1 SGHDT, CDR2 YYEEEE. CDR3 DNA: TGTGCCAGCAGCATAAACCGACTAGCGGGGGGCTACAATGAGCAGTTCTTC. Its translation: CASSINRLAGGYNEQFF. The complete variable domain, with remaining parts taken from reference TRBV5-6 and TRBJ2-1, reads DAGVTQSPTHLIKTRGQQVTLRCSPKSGHDTVSWYQQALGQGPQFIFQYYEEEERQRGNFPDRFSGHQFPNYSSELNVNALLLGDSALYLCASSINRLAGGYNEQFFGPGTRLTVL.